These 9 T cell receptor beta chains were all obtained from the same sample, sequenced in a study of regulatory and conventional T cells in RAG deficiency (dated by TCRdb to about 2017). The library was generated by the immunoSEQ multiplex PCR assay. TCRdb took over this immuneACCESS table, retaining in-frame rearrangements with V and J assigned. Such tables are incomplete; in checked studies, under half of the missing clones stem from an unresolved V gene, and the remainder is unexplained. The table for this sample lists roughly 34,000 clones; about three quarters of them were counted only once. The leading ten clones occupy 3% to 4% of the sample. Before genomic DNA was extracted, conventional CD4+ T cells were isolated from blood as CD25-low CD127-high cells. This sample was shared with a second study, whose subject was regulatory T cells. The second study reports: The multiplex PCR used 52 forward TRBV primers and 13 reverse TRBJ primers, with assay-based and computational corrections for amplification bias.

Sequencing was carried out using CD4+ effector T cells sorted from blood. These receptors all stem from a human donor in good health.

J is TRBJ2-2 and V is TRBV6-5, with 9 positions matching TRBD1. This CDR3 spans 16 amino acids. CDR1 is MNHEY, CDR2 SVGAGI, per germline. J gave up 6 bases and V 4 bases, and 9 bases lay outside the gene matches. CDR3: CASSSSGTGLAGELFF. The CDR3 nucleotides read TGTGCCAGCAGTTCCTCGGGGACAGGGTTGGCCGGGGAGCTGTTTTTT.

The genes are TRBV7-3 and TRBJ1-1; no clear D. CDR1 is SGHTA, CDR2 FQGTGA, per germline. Trimming removed 0 bases from V and 1 base from J, with 15 bases in between. This CDR3 has 17 amino acids. As DNA, the CDR3 is TGTGCCAGCAGCTTAACCCCCCAAGGGATGGGGAACACTGAAGCTTTCTTT. It specifies CASSLTPQGMGNTEAFF.

This rearrangement joins TRBV5-1 to TRBJ1-2; possible D gene TRBD1, 6 bases. The CDR3 is 14 amino acids. The germline CDR1 and CDR2 sequences are SGHRS and YFSETQ. Trimming removed 4 bases at V and 3 bases at J, with 13 bases between. CDR3 residues: CASSVTGGDYGYTF. Here the CDR3 DNA reads TGCGCCAGCAGCGTGACAGGTGGTGACTATGGCTACACCTTC.

The V gene is TRBV5-1, the J gene TRBJ1-2; 8 bases are shared with TRBD1. The ends lost 2 bases at V and 12 bases at J; junction bases unmatched: 12. The CDR3 length is 14 residues. CDR1 is SGHRS, CDR2 YFSETQ, per germline. This CDR3 reads CASSFLTTGDIHTF. The CDR3 DNA is TGCGCCAGCAGCTTCCTCACGACAGGGGATATCCACACCTTC.

The chain uses TRBV5-4 and TRBJ2-7; 9 positions match TRBD2. The V gene end was trimmed by 4 bases and the J gene end by 3 bases; junction bases not matched to a gene: 14. The germline V gene has CDR1 SGHNT and CDR2 YYREEE (reference sequence). This CDR3 region has 17 residues. CDR3 sequence: CASSILFSGGRLYEQYF. In nucleotides, the CDR3 is TGTGCCAGCAGCATCCTCTTTAGCGGGGGCCGCCTCTACGAGCAGTACTTC.

The chain employs TRBV18 and TRBJ2-3; possible D gene TRBD1, 5 bases. Germline CDR1 reads KGHSH; CDR2 reads LQKENI. The CDR3 loop spans 15 amino acids. V lost 3 bases, J lost 2 bases, and 12 bases lay in between. CDR3 region: CASSPSQGYTDTQYF. CDR3 DNA sequence: TGTGCCAGCTCACCTTCGCAGGGATACACAGATACGCAGTATTTT. Based on the CDR3 plus reference TRBV18 and TRBJ2-3, the full variable domain is NAGVMQNPRHLVRRRGQEARLRCSPMKGHSHVYWYRQLPEEGLKFMVYLQKENIIDESGMPKERFSAEFPKEGPSILRIQQVVRGDSAAYFCASSPSQGYTDTQYFGPGTRLTVL.

V usage is TRBV2 and J usage is TRBJ2-5; a weak D match, TRBD2 (6 bases). Trimming pared 5 bases from V and 2 bases from J, leaving 21 bases between. The CDR3 extends over 17 amino acids. In germline, CDR1 is SNHLY, CDR2 FYNNEI. CDR3 nucleotides: TGTGCCAGCAGTATTGTAGGGGCGGGGTCCCTACAAGAGACCCAGTACTTC. Protein product: CASSIVGAGSLQETQYF.

This chain connects TRBV5-1 to TRBJ2-3, with TRBD2 identical over 8 bases. The CDR3 extends over 18 amino acids. The V gene's germline CDR1 is SGHRS and CDR2 YFSETQ. The V gene end was trimmed by 4 bases and the J gene end by 5 bases; junction bases not matched to a gene: 18. The CDR3 protein is CASSPLSGSGVVRDTQYF. The DNA of the CDR3 is TGCGCCAGCAGCCCCTTGAGTGGTAGCGGGGTAGTTAGAGATACGCAGTATTTT.

This clone was recorded a few times. The rearrangement uses TRBV7-9 and TRBJ2-2, with D hard to call. CDR1 is SEHNR, CDR2 FQNEAQ, per germline (reference sequence). CDR3 size: 11 residues. Between the trimmed V and J ends, which lost 7 bases and 6 bases, there was a span of 6 bases. The CDR3 is CASTKAGELFF. In DNA form, the CDR3 reads TGTGCCAGCACCAAGGCCGGGGAGCTGTTTTTT. The full variable domain, with the rest looked up from reference TRBV7-9 and TRBJ2-2, is DTGVSQNPRHKITKRGQNVTFRCDPISEHNRLYWYRQTLGQGPEFLTYFQNEAQLEKSRLLSDRFSAERPKGSFSTLEIQRTEQGDSAMYLCASTKAGELFFGEGSRLTVL.